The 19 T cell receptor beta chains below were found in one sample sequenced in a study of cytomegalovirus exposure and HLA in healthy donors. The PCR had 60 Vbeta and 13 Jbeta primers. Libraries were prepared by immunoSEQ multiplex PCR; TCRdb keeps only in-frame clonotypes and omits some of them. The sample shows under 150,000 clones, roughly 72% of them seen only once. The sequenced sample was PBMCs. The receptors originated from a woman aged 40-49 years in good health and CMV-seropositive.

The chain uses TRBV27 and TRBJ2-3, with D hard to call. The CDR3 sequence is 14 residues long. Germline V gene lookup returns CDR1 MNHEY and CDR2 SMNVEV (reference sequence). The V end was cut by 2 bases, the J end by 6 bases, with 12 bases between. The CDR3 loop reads CASSLRLTGDTQYF. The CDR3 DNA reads TGTGCCAGCAGTTTACGACTCACGGGTGATACGCAGTATTTT.

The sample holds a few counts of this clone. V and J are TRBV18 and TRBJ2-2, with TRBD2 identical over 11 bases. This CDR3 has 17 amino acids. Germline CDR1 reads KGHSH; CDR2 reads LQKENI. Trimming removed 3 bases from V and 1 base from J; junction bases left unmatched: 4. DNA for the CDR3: TGTGCCAGCTCACCCCGTACTAGCGGGGGGAACACCGGGGAGCTGTTTTTT. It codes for CASSPRTSGGNTGELFF.

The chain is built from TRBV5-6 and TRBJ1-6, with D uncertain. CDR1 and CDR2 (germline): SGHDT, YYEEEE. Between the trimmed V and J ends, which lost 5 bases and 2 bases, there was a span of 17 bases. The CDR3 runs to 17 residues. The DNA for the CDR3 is TGTGCCAGCAGTCGGGAGACGGCTCGTGCCTATAATTCACCCCTCCACTTT. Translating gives CASSRETARAYNSPLHF.

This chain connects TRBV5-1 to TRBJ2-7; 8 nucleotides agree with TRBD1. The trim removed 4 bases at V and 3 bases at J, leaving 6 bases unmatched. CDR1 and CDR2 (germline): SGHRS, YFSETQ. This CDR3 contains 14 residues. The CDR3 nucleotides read TGCGCCAGCAGCGTGACGACAGGGGTCTACGAGCAGTACTTC. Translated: CASSVTTGVYEQYF.

The CDR3, as DNA: TGTGCCAGCAGCCCCCACGGGACAGTCGTCTACGAGCAGTACTTC. It codes for CASSPHGTVVYEQYF. The chain uses TRBV7-2 and TRBJ2-7; 7 bases are a match to TRBD1. V lost 5 bases and J lost 3; bases outside the gene matches: 10. The CDR3 extends over 15 amino acids. In germline, CDR1 is SGHTA, CDR2 FQGNSA.

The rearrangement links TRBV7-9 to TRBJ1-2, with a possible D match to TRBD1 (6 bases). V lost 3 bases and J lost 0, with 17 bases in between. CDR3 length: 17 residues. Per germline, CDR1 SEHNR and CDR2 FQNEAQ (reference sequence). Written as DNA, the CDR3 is TGTGCCAGCAGCTTTAGGACCGGGCCAGGGGCTAACTATGGCTACACCTTC. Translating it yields CASSFRTGPGANYGYTF. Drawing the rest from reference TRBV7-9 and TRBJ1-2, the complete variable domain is DTGVSQNPRHKITKRGQNVTFRCDPISEHNRLYWYRQTLGQGPEFLTYFQNEAQLEKSRLLSDRFSAERPKGSFSTLEIQRTEQGDSAMYLCASSFRTGPGANYGYTFGSGTRLTVV.

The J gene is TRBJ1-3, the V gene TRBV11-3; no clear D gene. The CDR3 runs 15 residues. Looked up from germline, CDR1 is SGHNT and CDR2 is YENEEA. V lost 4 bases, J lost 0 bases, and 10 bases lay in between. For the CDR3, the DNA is TGTGCCAGCAGCTCTCGAGGAACCTCTGGAAACACCATATATTTT. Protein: CASSSRGTSGNTIYF.

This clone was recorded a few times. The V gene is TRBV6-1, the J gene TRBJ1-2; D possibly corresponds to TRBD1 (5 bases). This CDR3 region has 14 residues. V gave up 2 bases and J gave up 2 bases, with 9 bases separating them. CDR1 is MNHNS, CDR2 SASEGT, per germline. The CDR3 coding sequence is TGTGCCAGCAGTGAAAGGCAGGGAAACTATGGCTACACCTTC. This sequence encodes CASSERQGNYGYTF.

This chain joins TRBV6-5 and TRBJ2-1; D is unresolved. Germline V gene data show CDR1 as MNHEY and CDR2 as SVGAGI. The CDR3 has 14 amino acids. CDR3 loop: CASHVGRSYNEQFF. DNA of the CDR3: TGTGCGAGCCACGTTGGGCGCTCCTACAATGAGCAGTTCTTC.

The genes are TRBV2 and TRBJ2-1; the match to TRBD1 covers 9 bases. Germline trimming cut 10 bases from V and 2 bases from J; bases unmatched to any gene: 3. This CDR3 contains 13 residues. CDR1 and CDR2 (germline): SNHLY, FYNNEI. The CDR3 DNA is TGTGCCATTTACAGGGGGCCCTACAATGAGCAGTTCTTC. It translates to CAIYRGPYNEQFF.

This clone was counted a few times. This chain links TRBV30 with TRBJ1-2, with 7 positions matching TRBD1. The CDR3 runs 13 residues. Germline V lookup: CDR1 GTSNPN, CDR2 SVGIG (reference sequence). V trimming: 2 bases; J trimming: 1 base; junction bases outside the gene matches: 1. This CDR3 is CAWSRDSNYGYTF. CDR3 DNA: TGTGCCTGGAGTAGGGACAGTAACTATGGCTACACCTTC.

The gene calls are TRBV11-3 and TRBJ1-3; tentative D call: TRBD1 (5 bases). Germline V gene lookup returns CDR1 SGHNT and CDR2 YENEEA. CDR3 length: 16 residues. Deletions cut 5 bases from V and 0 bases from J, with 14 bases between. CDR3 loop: CASSTHGGDSGNTIYF. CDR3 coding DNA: TGTGCCAGCAGCACCCATGGGGGGGACTCTGGAAACACCATATATTTT.

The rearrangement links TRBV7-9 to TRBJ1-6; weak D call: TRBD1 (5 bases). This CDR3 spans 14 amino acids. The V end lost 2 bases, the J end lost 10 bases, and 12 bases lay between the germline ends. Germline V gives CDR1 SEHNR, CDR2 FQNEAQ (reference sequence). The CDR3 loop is CASSLPRDMSPLHF. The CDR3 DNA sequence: TGTGCCAGCAGCTTACCCAGGGATATGTCACCCCTCCACTTT.

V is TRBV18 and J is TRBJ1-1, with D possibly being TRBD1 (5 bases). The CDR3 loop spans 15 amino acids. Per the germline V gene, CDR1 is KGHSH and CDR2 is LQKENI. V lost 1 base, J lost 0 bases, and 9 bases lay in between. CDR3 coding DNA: TGTGCCAGCTCACCACTACAGGAAATGAACACTGAAGCTTTCTTT. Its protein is CASSPLQEMNTEAFF.

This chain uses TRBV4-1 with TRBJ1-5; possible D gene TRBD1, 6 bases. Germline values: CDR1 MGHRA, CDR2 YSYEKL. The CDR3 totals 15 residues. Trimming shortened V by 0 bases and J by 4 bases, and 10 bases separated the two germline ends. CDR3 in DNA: TGCGCCAGCAGCCAAGACGGACAGAAAAATCAGCCCCAGCATTTT. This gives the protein CASSQDGQKNQPQHF.

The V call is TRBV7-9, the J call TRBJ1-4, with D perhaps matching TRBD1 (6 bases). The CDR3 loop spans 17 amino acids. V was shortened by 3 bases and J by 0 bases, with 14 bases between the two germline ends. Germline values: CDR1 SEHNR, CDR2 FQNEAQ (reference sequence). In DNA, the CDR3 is TGTGCCAGCAGCTTTTGGTCAGGGGCTGCAACTAATGAAAAACTGTTTTTT. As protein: CASSFWSGAATNEKLFF. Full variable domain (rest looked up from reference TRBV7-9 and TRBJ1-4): DTGVSQNPRHKITKRGQNVTFRCDPISEHNRLYWYRQTLGQGPEFLTYFQNEAQLEKSRLLSDRFSAERPKGSFSTLEIQRTEQGDSAMYLCASSFWSGAATNEKLFFGSGTQLSVL.

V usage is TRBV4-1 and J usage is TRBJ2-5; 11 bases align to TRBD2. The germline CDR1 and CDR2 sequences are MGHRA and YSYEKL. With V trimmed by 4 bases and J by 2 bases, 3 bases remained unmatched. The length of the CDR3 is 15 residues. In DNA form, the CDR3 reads TGCGCCAGCAGCCCCGGGACTAGCGGACAAGAGACCCAGTACTTC. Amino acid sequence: CASSPGTSGQETQYF.

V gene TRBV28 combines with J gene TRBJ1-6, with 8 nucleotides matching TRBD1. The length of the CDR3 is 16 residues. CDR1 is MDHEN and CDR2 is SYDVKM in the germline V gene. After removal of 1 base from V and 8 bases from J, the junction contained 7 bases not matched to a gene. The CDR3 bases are TGTGCCAGCAGTTTATCTTTGGGGACAGGCTATTCACCCCTCCACTTT. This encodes CASSLSLGTGYSPLHF. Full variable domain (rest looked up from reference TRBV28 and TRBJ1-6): DVKVTQSSRYLVKRTGEKVFLECVQDMDHENMFWYRQDPGLGLRLIYFSYDVKMKEKGDIPEGYSVSREKKERFSLILESASTNQTSMYLCASSLSLGTGYSPLHFGNGTRLTVT.

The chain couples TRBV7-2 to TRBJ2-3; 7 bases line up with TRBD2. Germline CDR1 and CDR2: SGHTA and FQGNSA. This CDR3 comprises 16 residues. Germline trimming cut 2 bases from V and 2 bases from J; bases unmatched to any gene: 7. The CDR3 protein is CASSLLGGSLTDTQYF. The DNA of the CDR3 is TGTGCCAGCAGCTTACTCGGGGGGTCCCTCACAGATACGCAGTATTTT.